The sequence of this T cell receptor (beta chain) was determined in a study of tumor-infiltrating lymphocytes in primary liver carcinoma. TCR beta cDNA was prepared out of approximately 500 ng total RNA by means of a constant-region primer. Nested multiplex PCR, run for three rounds with slightly modified ARM-PCR, yielded TCR beta libraries. The first two PCR rounds used TRBV1-TRBV30 forward primers with a C-beta reverse primer, 10 cycles each. TCRdb re-derived calls from the multiplex PCR reads in MiXCR, one entry per CDR3 protein. The repertoire has about 310,000 distinct CDR3 sequences, approximately 65% of them found once; the top ten carry approximately 9.4%. Details on this clonotype: Antigen: not known. The junction and the germline gene differ at one end; a read error may be behind it.

General study findings and limits: Lesser overlap characterized tumor-adjacent and tumor-blood pairs relative to tumor region pairs. The 250 largest clones made up significantly more of tumor than blood repertoires (p = 0.039).

Germline V gene sequence: CDR1 MNHEY, CDR2 SVGEGT. CDR3 length equals 17 residues. Unsorted whole blood yielded the blood RNA, and germline DNA was also extracted. The chain joins TRBV6-2 or TRBV6-3 to TRBJ2-2; 12 nucleotides agree with TRBD2. The receptor comes from a man aged 35-49 years with primary liver carcinoma and hepatitis B virus infection. Sample: peripheral blood. The CDR3 DNA follows: TGTGTCAGCAGTCCCCCCCCTAGCGGGAGGGGGACCGGGGAGCTATTTTTT. It codes for CVSSPPPSGRGTGELFF.